This is a list of T cell receptor beta chains from one sample in a study of cytomegalovirus exposure and HLA in healthy donors. The repertoire was sequenced with immunoSEQ multiplex PCR; TCRdb's copy has only in-frame clones and lacks some. Of 100,000 to 150,000 clones in the sample, more than 70% were seen once. The sequenced material came from PBMCs. These receptor sequences come from a man aged 18 to 35 in good health and CMV-seronegative. The CDR3 runs from the conserved cysteine through the conserved F or W. A D gene is named only where the DNA matches it firmly. Expanded clones are given a class, and other clones once, few, many or no size at all.

cdr3_aa cdr3_nt clone_size j_call v_call cdr3_length d_call
CASSSLAGGTYEQYF TGTGCCAGCAGTTCCCTAGCGGGAGGCACCTACGAGCAGTACTTC - TRBJ2-7 TRBV27 15 TRBD2
CASSPGGDIQYF TGTGCCAGCAGCCCCGGGGGGGACATTCAGTACTTC - TRBJ2-4 TRBV7-9 12 TRBD2
CASSISRTGEGQPQHF TGTGCCAGCAGTATCAGTAGGACAGGGGAGGGTCAGCCCCAGCATTTT - TRBJ1-5 TRBV2 16 TRBD1
CASSVEGGSNTGELFF TGTGCCAGCAGCGTAGAAGGGGGATCGAACACCGGGGAGCTGTTTTTT once TRBJ2-2 TRBV9 16 -
CASSLSVEGTYEQYF TGTGCCAGCAGCTTATCAGTCGAGGGAACCTACGAGCAGTACTTC - TRBJ2-7 TRBV7-2 15 -
CASSLGRPGRSPLHF TGCGCCAGCAGCTTGGGCCGACCAGGGCGTTCACCCCTCCACTTT - TRBJ1-6 TRBV5-1 15 -
CASSYGTGGAMEYF TGTGCCAGCAGTTACGGGACGGGAGGAGCGATGGAGTACTTC - TRBJ2-7 TRBV6-6 14 TRBD2
CASSPRQGLETQYF TGTGCCAGCAGTCCTCGACAGGGCCTGGAGACCCAGTACTTC - TRBJ2-5 TRBV6-6 14 TRBD1
CASTNPWRQGAGGYTF TGTGCCAGTACCAACCCCTGGAGGCAGGGGGCAGGAGGCTACACCTTC - TRBJ1-2 TRBV19 16 TRBD1
CASSLVPSPRGGEKLFF TGCGCCAGCAGCTTGGTTCCGAGTCCAAGGGGGGGAGAAAAACTGTTTTTT - TRBJ1-4 TRBV5-1 17 -
CASSLPPTGPSYEQYF TGTGCCAGCAGCTTACCCCCCACAGGACCGTCCTACGAGCAGTACTTC - TRBJ2-7 TRBV7-9 16 -
CASSSRGVSYNEQFF TGTGCCAGCAGCTCGCGGGGGGTATCTTACAATGAGCAGTTCTTC - TRBJ2-1 TRBV13 15 TRBD2
CASRGGRDTQYF TGTGCCAGCAGGGGGGGGAGAGATACGCAGTATTTT - TRBJ2-3 TRBV2 12 TRBD2